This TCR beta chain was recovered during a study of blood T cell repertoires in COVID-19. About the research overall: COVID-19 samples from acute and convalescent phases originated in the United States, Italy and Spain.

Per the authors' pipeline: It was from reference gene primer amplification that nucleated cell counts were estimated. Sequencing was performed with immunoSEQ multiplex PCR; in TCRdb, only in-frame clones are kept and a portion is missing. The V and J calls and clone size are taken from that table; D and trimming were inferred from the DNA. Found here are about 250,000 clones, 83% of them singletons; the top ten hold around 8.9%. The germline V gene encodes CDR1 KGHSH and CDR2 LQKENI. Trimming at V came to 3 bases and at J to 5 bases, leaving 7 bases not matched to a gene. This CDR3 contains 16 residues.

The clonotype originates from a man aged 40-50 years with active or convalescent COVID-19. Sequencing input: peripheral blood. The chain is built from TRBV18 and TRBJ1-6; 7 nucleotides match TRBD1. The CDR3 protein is CASSPPGTADNSPLHF. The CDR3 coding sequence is TGTGCCAGCTCACCTCCCGGGACAGCAGATAATTCACCCCTCCACTTT. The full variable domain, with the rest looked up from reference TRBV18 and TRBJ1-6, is NAGVMQNPRHLVRRRGQEARLRCSPMKGHSHVYWYRQLPEEGLKFMVYLQKENIIDESGMPKERFSAEFPKEGPSILRIQQVVRGDSAAYFCASSPPGTADNSPLHFGNGTRLTVT.